The 18 T cell receptor beta chains below all came from one sample that was sequenced in a study of Ad26.COV2.S vaccination and SARS-CoV-2 variants listed by TCRdb under 2021. The library was built by means of the immunoSEQ multiplex PCR assay. Not all clones reach the TCRdb copy of this immuneACCESS table, which keeps in-frame sequences only. Checked studies attribute under half of the gap to unresolved V genes and leave the rest unexplained. In this sample the table shows more than 300,000 clones, about 86% of which occur a single time. Clones ranked in the top ten supply around 1.9% of the sample. The treatment or condition label, as the study defines it: some 20 received Ad26.COV2.S at low or high dose, single or two shots; about 5 received placebo; per-sample allocation not given. Repertoires of vaccine and placebo recipients were sequenced from samples taken on day 63 after the first injection.

Sequenced material: peripheral blood, taken in a trial of Ad26.COV2.S vaccine versus placebo. These receptor sequences come from a person aged 18-65 years who received the Ad26.COV2.S COVID-19 vaccine or a placebo.

This rearrangement joins TRBV6-6 to TRBJ2-4; perhaps TRBD2 as D (6 bases). Trimming pared 7 bases from V and 6 bases from J, leaving 19 bases between. The length of the CDR3 is 15 residues. Germline assignment: CDR1 MNHNY and CDR2 SVGAGI (reference sequence). CDR3 sequence reads: CASIPFGGAGNIQYF. The CDR3 region has the DNA TGTGCCAGCATCCCATTCGGAGGGGCGGGAAACATTCAGTACTTC.

V gene TRBV10-1 combines with J gene TRBJ1-1; a weak D match, TRBD1 (6 bases). Trimming cost V 7 bases and J 7 bases, with 19 bases left between them. This CDR3 is 14 amino acids long. CDR1 and CDR2 (germline): WNHNN, SYGVQD (reference sequence). CDR3 in DNA: TGCGCCAGCACACAGGGAGGGGGAACGGATGAAGCTTTCTTT. Translating gives CASTQGGGTDEAFF.

J is TRBJ1-6 and V is TRBV9; D is unclear. The germline V gene has CDR1 SGDLS and CDR2 YYNGEE. The V and J ends lost 3 bases and 8 bases respectively, with 6 bases between them. The CDR3 is made up of 12 amino acids. The CDR3 DNA reads as TGTGCCAGCAGCGGGCGGGATTCACCCCTCCACTTT. Amino acid sequence: CASSGRDSPLHF. Combining the CDR3 with reference TRBV9 and TRBJ1-6 gives the whole variable domain DSGVTQTPKHLITATGQRVTLRCSPRSGDLSVYWYQQSLDQGLQFLIQYYNGEERAKGNILERFSAQQFPDLHSELNLSSLELGDSALYFCASSGRDSPLHFGNGTRLTVT.

The J gene is TRBJ1-6, the V gene TRBV10-3, with D possibly being TRBD1 (6 bases). The V end lost 0 bases, the J end lost 0 bases, and 15 bases lay between the germline ends. CDR3 length: 19 residues. Germline lookup yields CDR1 ENHRY and CDR2 SYGVKD. In DNA, the CDR3 is TGTGCCATCAGTGAGTCGACCCCAGGGGCGAGCTCCTATAATTCACCCCTCCACTTT. Translated, it gives CAISESTPGASSYNSPLHF.

The chain uses TRBV18 and TRBJ1-4; D uncertain. Trimming removed 0 bases from V and 0 bases from J, with 11 bases in between. Germline V gene sequence: CDR1 KGHSH, CDR2 LQKENI. The CDR3 spans 17 residues. The CDR3 DNA follows: TGTGCCAGCTCACCACCGACGGGATCGGCAACTAATGAAAAACTGTTTTTT. Amino acids: CASSPPTGSATNEKLFF.

The chain combines TRBV7-9 with TRBJ1-4, with a tentative D call TRBD1 (5 bases). This CDR3 comprises 14 residues. The V end was cut by 5 bases, the J end by 8 bases, with 15 bases between. Looked up from germline, CDR1 is SEHNR and CDR2 is FQNEAQ (reference sequence). As DNA, the CDR3 is TGTGCCAGCAGCGTGACGGGGGGGTCCGAAAAACTGTTTTTT. Encoded protein: CASSVTGGSEKLFF.

As concerns this clone: The DNA is omitted, as the CDR3 cannot be located on it reliably, and the CDR3 follows TCRdb's listing. The V gene is TRBV4-1, the J gene TRBJ1-6. The CDR3 region is 20 residues in length, termini included. Germline CDR1 is MGHRA and CDR2 is YSYEKL. CDR3 residues: CASATFSAPAAPRRNSPLHF.

The J gene is TRBJ2-7, the V gene TRBV5-1, with D perhaps TRBD1 or TRBD2 (6 bases each). Germline V gene data show CDR1 as SGHRS and CDR2 as YFSETQ. V was pared by 5 bases and J by 2 bases, with 23 bases between. The CDR3 extends over 17 amino acids. The CDR3 DNA follows: TGCGCCAGCAGGCTTGGCTCGACGGGGGCCTCCACCTACGAGCAGTACTTC. Translating it yields CASRLGSTGASTYEQYF.

In the case of this clone: The junction departs from the called germline gene at one end, perhaps through a read error. The J gene is TRBJ1-6, the V gene TRBV3-1 (or the pseudogene TRBV3-2), with 7 bases aligning to TRBD1. In germline, CDR1 is LGHDT, CDR2 YNNKEL (reference sequence). The CDR3 contains 12 residues. The CDR3, as DNA: TGTGCCAGCAGTCAAGCGGGGACAGATCTCCACTTT. The encoded protein is CASSQAGTDLHF.

This sequence joins TRBV30 and TRBJ1-4, with D possibly being TRBD1 (5 bases). The V end lost 3 bases, the J end lost 7 bases, and 9 bases lay between the germline ends. Germline V gene lookup returns CDR1 GTSNPN and CDR2 SVGIG (reference sequence). CDR3 length: 12 residues. CDR3 residues: CAWRGRREKLFF. The CDR3 DNA reads as TGTGCCTGGAGGGGACGGCGTGAAAAACTGTTTTTT.

The rearrangement links TRBV11-2 to TRBJ1-1, with a tentative D call TRBD1 (6 bases). This CDR3 is 15 amino acids long. Germline loops: CDR1 SGHAT, CDR2 FQNNGV. The V end was cut by 4 bases, the J end by 5 bases, with 17 bases between. The DNA of the CDR3 is TGTGCCAGCAGCTATGGGGGCAGTAGAGTAACTGAAGCTTTCTTT. Protein: CASSYGGSRVTEAFF. The whole variable domain, filled in from reference TRBV11-2 and TRBJ1-1, reads EAGVAQSPRYKIIEKRQSVAFWCNPISGHATLYWYQQILGQGPKLLIQFQNNGVVDDSQLPKDRFSAERLKGVDSTLKIQPAKLEDSAVYLCASSYGGSRVTEAFFGQGTRLTVV.

The CDR3 loop is CARSTSGEKKGTDTQYF. In DNA, the CDR3 is TGTGCCAGATCGACTAGCGGGGAGAAGAAGGGCACAGATACGCAGTATTTT. This sequence joins TRBV2 and TRBJ2-3, with 11 nucleotides matching TRBD2. This CDR3 spans 17 amino acids. V lost 9 bases, J lost 1 base, and 12 bases stayed unmatched. Germline CDR1 is SNHLY and CDR2 is FYNNEI.

V is TRBV6-6 and J is TRBJ1-2; D is unresolved. There are 13 residues in the CDR3. CDR1 is MNHNY and CDR2 is SVGAGI in the germline V gene (reference sequence). Deletions cut 2 bases from V and 6 bases from J, with 10 bases between. The CDR3 spells CASSYEWGDGYTF. CDR3 sequence (DNA): TGTGCCAGCAGTTACGAATGGGGTGATGGCTACACCTTC.

The rearrangement uses TRBV11-3 and TRBJ2-7, with D tentatively TRBD1 or TRBD2 (5 bases each). Germline V gene sequence: CDR1 SGHNT, CDR2 YENEEA. The CDR3 is made up of 13 amino acids. Trimming left V 4 bases short and J 4 bases short, with 11 bases between. The CDR3 here is CASSSGPGYEQYF. Written as DNA, the CDR3 is TGTGCCAGCAGCTCGGGACCCGGGTACGAGCAGTACTTC.

The chain combines TRBV2 with TRBJ2-4; 13 bases agree with TRBD2. From germline, CDR1 is SNHLY and CDR2 FYNNEI. The CDR3 loop spans 19 amino acids. The trim removed 3 bases at V and 1 base at J, leaving 9 bases unmatched. Here the CDR3 reads CASSEPGLAGVGAKNIQYF. CDR3 coding DNA: TGTGCCAGCAGTGAGCCCGGACTAGCGGGGGTGGGGGCCAAAAACATTCAGTACTTC.

The chain carries TRBV2 and TRBJ1-2, with a tentative D call TRBD1 (5 bases). The germline gives CDR1 SNHLY, CDR2 FYNNEI. This CDR3 contains 14 residues. Trimming removed 7 bases at V and 6 bases at J, with 18 bases between. CDR3 DNA: TGTGCCAGCACGCAGAACAGGCCCAATCATGGCTACACCTTC. This translates into CASTQNRPNHGYTF. Full variable domain (remainder filled in from reference TRBV2 and TRBJ1-2): EPEVTQTPSHQVTQMGQEVILRCVPISNHLYFYWYRQILGQKVEFLVSFYNNEISEKSEIFDDQFSVERPDGSNFTLKIRSTKLEDSAMYFCASTQNRPNHGYTFGSGTRLTVV.

This clone was found a few times. The chain uses TRBV30 and TRBJ2-7; no clear D gene. Germline CDR1 and CDR2: GTSNPN and SVGIG (reference sequence). This CDR3 is built from 11 residues. Trimming removed 1 base from V and 5 bases from J, with 6 bases in between. As DNA, the CDR3 is TGTGCCTGGAGTGCCAGGCACGAGCAGTACTTC. Its translation: CAWSARHEQYF.

This clone has only one observation. The sample holds other DNA sequences that translate to the same CDR3. The chain recombines TRBV5-1 with TRBJ1-3; possible D gene TRBD1, 6 bases. Trimming cost V 2 bases and J 1 base, with 7 bases left between them. CDR1 SGHRS and CDR2 YFSETQ come from the germline V gene. The CDR3 is made up of 14 amino acids. For the CDR3, the DNA is TGCGCCAGCAGCTTAGGGGGATCTGGAAACACCATATATTTT. Translated: CASSLGGSGNTIYF.